Listed below are T cell receptor beta chains from one sample, sequenced in a study of T cell responses to AZD1222 COVID-19 vaccine. TCRdb keeps only in-frame clones here, not all; method: immunoSEQ multiplex PCR. The sample carries roughly 98,000 clones, around 90% recorded once. The material was peripheral blood, obtained on day 0 of AZD1222 vaccination. These receptors originate from an adult in good health. The CDR3 runs from the conserved cysteine through the conserved F or W. A D gene is named only where the DNA matches it firmly. A clone size is listed for some rows: how often the clone was seen (once, few, many), or a class if it is expanded.

V: TRBV12-3/TRBV12-4; size: -; J: TRBJ1-1; D: -; CDR3: CASSLLMNTEAFF; DNA: TGTGCCAGCAGTTTATTGATGAACACTGAAGCTTTCTTT
V: TRBV27; size: -; J: TRBJ2-2; D: -; CDR3: CASSLLGRGQNTGELFF; DNA: TGTGCCAGCAGTTTATTAGGGAGGGGACAGAACACCGGGGAGCTGTTTTTT
V: TRBV5-1; size: -; J: TRBJ2-7; D: TRBD1; CDR3: CASSLDRGHNEQYF; DNA: TGCGCCAGCAGCTTAGACAGGGGGCATAACGAGCAGTACTTC
V: TRBV30; size: -; J: TRBJ2-1; D: -; CDR3: CAWSVWRVSDNEQFF; DNA: TGTGCCTGGAGTGTTTGGCGGGTCTCCGACAATGAGCAGTTCTTC
V: TRBV7-3; size: -; J: TRBJ2-3; D: TRBD2; CDR3: CASSLGGAGADTQYF; DNA: TGTGCCAGCAGCTTAGGGGGAGCGGGGGCAGATACGCAGTATTTT
V: TRBV7-3; size: once; J: TRBJ2-3; D: -; CDR3: CASSYDSATDTQYF; DNA: TGTGCCAGCAGCTACGACTCGGCCACAGATACGCAGTATTTT
V: TRBV12-3/TRBV12-4; size: -; J: TRBJ1-1; D: -; CDR3: CASSFSGGTEAFF; DNA: TGTGCCAGCAGTTTTAGTGGGGGCACTGAAGCTTTCTTT
V: TRBV29-1; size: -; J: TRBJ2-1; D: TRBD2; CDR3: CSVVKRGGPYNEQFF; DNA: TGCAGCGTTGTCAAGCGGGGGGGTCCCTACAATGAGCAGTTCTTC
V: TRBV4-3; size: -; J: TRBJ2-7; D: TRBD1; CDR3: CASSRGQGAYEQYF; DNA: TGCGCCAGCAGCCGGGGACAGGGGGCTTACGAGCAGTACTTC
V: TRBV5-5; size: once; J: TRBJ1-4; D: -; CDR3: CASSPPETGLGNEKLFF; DNA: TGTGCCAGCAGCCCCCCCGAGACAGGTCTGGGTAATGAAAAACTGTTTTTT
V: TRBV4-3; size: once; J: TRBJ2-7; D: TRBD1; CDR3: CASSQDVTGDNYEQYF; DNA: TGCGCCAGCAGCCAAGATGTGACAGGGGACAACTACGAGCAGTACTTC
V: TRBV7-9; size: -; J: TRBJ1-2; D: -; CDR3: CASSPDLYGYTF; DNA: TGTGCCAGCAGCCCCGACCTCTATGGCTACACCTTC
V: TRBV6-5; size: -; J: TRBJ1-6; D: -; CDR3: CASSYTDNSPLHF; DNA: TGTGCCAGCAGTTATACCGATAATTCACCCCTCCACTTT
V: TRBV10-2; size: -; J: TRBJ2-7; D: -; CDR3: CASSVSAVSYEQYF; DNA: TGCGCCAGCAGTGTGTCGGCAGTCTCCTACGAGCAGTACTTC
V: TRBV5-1; size: -; J: TRBJ2-7; D: TRBD1; CDR3: CASSSGTGKTEQYF; DNA: TGCGCCAGCAGCAGCGGGACAGGGAAGACCGAGCAGTACTTC
V: TRBV7-9; size: -; J: TRBJ1-4; D: TRBD1; CDR3: CASSLETGVNEKLFF; DNA: TGTGCCAGCAGCTTAGAGACAGGGGTTAATGAAAAACTGTTTTTT
V: TRBV25-1; size: -; J: TRBJ1-2; D: -; CDR3: CARTPGTPETIISNGYTF; DNA: TGTGCCAGAACCCCCGGGACACCGGAAACGATTATCTCGAATGGCTACACCTTC
V: TRBV28; size: -; J: TRBJ1-2; D: TRBD1; CDR3: CASSVGQGNYGYTF; DNA: TGTGCCAGCAGCGTGGGACAGGGAAACTATGGCTACACCTTC
V: TRBV2; size: -; J: TRBJ1-4; D: -; CDR3: CASSLGAEAEKLFF; DNA: TGTGCCAGCAGCCTCGGGGCCGAGGCTGAAAAACTGTTTTTT
V: TRBV15; size: few; J: TRBJ2-7; D: -; CDR3: CATSPLHNYEQYF; DNA: TGTGCCACCAGCCCCCTTCATAACTACGAGCAGTACTTC
V: TRBV7-2; size: -; J: TRBJ2-7; D: TRBD2; CDR3: CASSLASGGRGFEQYF; DNA: TGTGCCAGCAGCTTAGCGTCTGGCGGGAGGGGCTTCGAGCAGTACTTC
V: TRBV2; size: -; J: TRBJ1-1; D: TRBD1; CDR3: CASSGQAGGTEAFF; DNA: TGTGCCAGCAGCGGACAGGCCGGGGGAACTGAAGCTTTCTTT
V: TRBV4-2; size: -; J: TRBJ2-2; D: -; CDR3: CASSQLGETGELFF; DNA: TGTGCCAGCAGCCAACTAGGAGAAACCGGGGAGCTGTTTTTT
V: TRBV11-2; size: once; J: TRBJ1-1; D: -; CDR3: CASSLDQRNTEAFF; DNA: TGTGCCAGCAGCCTGGACCAACGGAACACTGAAGCTTTCTTT
V: TRBV7-7; size: -; J: TRBJ1-5; D: -; CDR3: CASSLGTGQPQHF; DNA: TGTGCCAGCAGCTTAGGAACGGGTCAGCCCCAGCATTTT
V: TRBV2; size: -; J: TRBJ1-2; D: -; CDR3: CASTPASSGSYRSHYGYTF; DNA: TGTGCCAGTACCCCAGCCAGTTCTGGCTCATATCGATCGCACTATGGCTACACCTTC
V: TRBV29-1; size: -; J: TRBJ1-1; D: -; CDR3: CSVVSLGAAEAFF; DNA: TGCAGCGTTGTGTCTTTGGGGGCGGCTGAAGCTTTCTTT
V: TRBV19; size: -; J: TRBJ2-5; D: -; CDR3: CASSNNQGRSETQYF; DNA: TGTGCCAGTAGTAACAATCAGGGGAGAAGCGAGACCCAGTACTTC
V: TRBV4-3; size: -; J: TRBJ2-1; D: -; CDR3: CASSQVASSYNEQFF; DNA: TGCGCCAGCAGCCAAGTAGCTAGCTCCTACAATGAGCAGTTCTTC
V: TRBV6-1; size: -; J: TRBJ2-1; D: -; CDR3: CASSEAQYEQFF; DNA: TGTGCCAGCAGTGAAGCGCAATATGAGCAGTTCTTC
V: TRBV28; size: -; J: TRBJ1-2; D: TRBD1; CDR3: CATIDRGHHGYTF; DNA: TGTGCCACCATCGACAGGGGGCATCATGGCTACACCTTC
V: TRBV27; size: -; J: TRBJ1-2; D: TRBD1; CDR3: CASRTGQGNGYTF; DNA: TGTGCCAGCAGAACGGGACAGGGTAATGGCTACACCTTC
V: TRBV28; size: -; J: TRBJ2-7; D: TRBD1; CDR3: CASSLGQGRSEQYF; DNA: TGTGCCAGCAGTTTAGGACAGGGAAGATCCGAGCAGTACTTC
V: TRBV5-1; size: -; J: TRBJ2-7; D: TRBD2; CDR3: CASRRGIYEQYF; DNA: TGCGCCAGCAGGCGGGGGATCTACGAGCAGTACTTC
V: TRBV29-1; size: -; J: TRBJ2-3; D: -; CDR3: CSASTTVGADTQYF; DNA: TGCAGCGCTAGCACCACAGTGGGTGCAGATACGCAGTATTTT
V: TRBV11-2; size: -; J: TRBJ2-5; D: -; CDR3: CASSLLIAGATRQTQYF; DNA: TGTGCCAGCAGCTTATTGATCGCGGGGGCGACCCGGCAGACCCAGTACTTC
V: TRBV2; size: -; J: TRBJ1-2; D: -; CDR3: CASSDPGQGYGYTF; DNA: TGTGCCAGCAGTGATCCAGGGCAGGGCTATGGCTACACCTTC
V: TRBV29-1; size: -; J: TRBJ1-1; D: -; CDR3: CSVVLGSAEAFF; DNA: TGCAGCGTTGTGTTGGGGAGCGCTGAAGCTTTCTTT
V: TRBV4-1; size: -; J: TRBJ1-2; D: -; CDR3: CASSPTGSTGGYTF; DNA: TGCGCCAGCAGCCCTACAGGTTCCACCGGGGGCTACACCTTC
V: TRBV28; size: -; J: TRBJ2-3; D: -; CDR3: CASCRADTQYF; DNA: TGTGCCAGCTGTAGGGCAGATACGCAGTATTTT
V: TRBV5-6; size: -; J: TRBJ2-2; D: TRBD2; CDR3: CASSLGLAGGLRTGELFF; DNA: TGTGCCAGCAGCTTGGGACTAGCGGGAGGTCTACGTACCGGGGAGCTGTTTTTT
V: TRBV6-6; size: -; J: TRBJ1-1; D: TRBD1; CDR3: CASSQSGTGYLNTEAFF; DNA: TGTGCCAGCAGTCAATCCGGGACAGGGTATTTGAACACTGAAGCTTTCTTT
V: TRBV28; size: -; J: TRBJ2-2; D: TRBD2; CDR3: CASSSTSGSVPWELFF; DNA: TGTGCCAGCAGTTCGACTAGCGGGAGTGTTCCCTGGGAGCTGTTTTTT
V: TRBV5-1; size: -; J: TRBJ1-6; D: TRBD1; CDR3: CASSVTGQEDSPLHF; DNA: TGCGCCAGCAGCGTGACAGGGCAGGAGGATTCACCCCTCCACTTT
V: TRBV6-2/TRBV6-3; size: few; J: TRBJ1-1; D: -; CDR3: CASSYSSEPNTEAFF; DNA: TGTGCCAGCAGTTACTCATCGGAACCGAACACTGAAGCTTTCTTT
V: TRBV18; size: -; J: TRBJ1-1; D: -; CDR3: CASSPPSGPTEAFF; DNA: TGTGCCAGCTCACCACCGAGTGGGCCTACTGAAGCTTTCTTT
V: TRBV12-5; size: -; J: TRBJ1-2; D: TRBD1; CDR3: CASGLAGQGGYGYTF; DNA: TGTGCTAGTGGTTTGGCGGGACAGGGAGGCTATGGCTACACCTTC
V: TRBV5-1; size: -; J: TRBJ2-2; D: -; CDR3: CASSENTGELFF; DNA: TGCGCCAGCAGCGAGAACACCGGGGAGCTGTTTTTT
V: TRBV6-5; size: -; J: TRBJ2-7; D: -; CDR3: CASKNYYEQYF; DNA: TGTGCCAGCAAAAACTACTACGAGCAGTACTTC
V: TRBV24-1; size: -; J: TRBJ2-2; D: -; CDR3: CATSDPKDGSTGELFF; DNA: TGTGCCACCAGTGACCCTAAAGACGGGAGCACCGGGGAGCTGTTTTTT
V: TRBV19; size: -; J: TRBJ1-2; D: -; CDR3: CATYRTPPNYGYTF; DNA: TGTGCCACCTATCGGACACCTCCTAACTATGGCTACACCTTC
V: TRBV9; size: -; J: TRBJ1-5; D: -; CDR3: CASNSDGNIDPQHF; DNA: TGTGCCAGCAATTCGGACGGGAACATCGACCCCCAGCATTTT
V: TRBV7-2; size: -; J: TRBJ2-7; D: -; CDR3: CASSHQTGEQYF; DNA: TGTGCCAGCAGCCACCAGACAGGCGAGCAGTACTTC
V: TRBV5-6; size: -; J: TRBJ2-2; D: -; CDR3: CASSLKEGTGELFF; DNA: TGTGCCAGCAGCTTGAAGGAGGGCACCGGGGAGCTGTTTTTT